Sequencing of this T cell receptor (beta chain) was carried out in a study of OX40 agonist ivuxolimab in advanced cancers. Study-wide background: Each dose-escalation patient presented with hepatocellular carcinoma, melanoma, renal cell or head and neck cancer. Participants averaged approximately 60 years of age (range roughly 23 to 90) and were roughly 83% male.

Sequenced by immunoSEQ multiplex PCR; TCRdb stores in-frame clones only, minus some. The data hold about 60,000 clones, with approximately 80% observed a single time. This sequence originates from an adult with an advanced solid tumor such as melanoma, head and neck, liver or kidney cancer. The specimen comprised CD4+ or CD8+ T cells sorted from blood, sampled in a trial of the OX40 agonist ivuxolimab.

CDR3 coding DNA: TGTGCCAGCAGCCCGGGTGGAGGGGGCTGGGATACGCAGTATTTT. Protein: CASSPGGGGWDTQYF. The chain is built from TRBV9 and TRBJ2-3; possibly TRBD1 for D (7 bases). The CDR3 runs to 15 residues. V was trimmed by 4 bases and J by 6 bases, leaving 18 bases between them. Germline V gene lookup returns CDR1 SGDLS and CDR2 YYNGEE.